The source of this TCR delta chain is a study of gamma-delta T cells after stem cell transplantation. As to this clone: A read error likely explains this, since a far larger clone differs by one base.

With 0 bases clipped from V and 0 bases from J, the junction kept 27 bases outside the gene matches. The germline gives CDR1 GEAIGNYY, CDR2 EKD. The CDR3 runs 24 residues. TCRdb made new clone calls on the RT-PCR reads using CATT. The profile covers roughly 1,200 delta-chain clones, with more than 2.5% appearing a single time and 30% to 45% taken by the ten largest. Sequenced: gamma-delta T cells. The chain has TRDV2 and TRDJ1; 10 nucleotides agree with TRDD3. The origin of this receptor is a human donor. It is not recorded whose cells these are; they may come from a transplant donor. CDR3 sequence: CACDTIPLSPHLGDIPKYTDKLIF. As DNA, the CDR3 is TGTGCCTGTGACACCATTCCCCTCAGCCCACACCTGGGGGATATTCCCAAGTACACCGATAAACTCATCTTT.